A single sample is the source of the 20 T cell receptor beta chains below, sequenced in a study of vaccination effects on CD4 cells after COVID-19. ViraFEST expansion of antigen-specific CD4+ T cells with viral peptide pools preceded sequencing. Upon completion of around ten days in culture, CD4+ T cells were isolated. This person's SARS-CoV-2 infection, confirmed by PCR, occurred between March and December 2020. Method: immunoSEQ multiplex PCR; TCRdb's copy keeps in-frame clones and lacks some. The sample yields some 35,000 clones, around 72% seen once. These TCRs' antigens remain unknown. The sequencing here drew on CD4+ T cells from PBMCs cultured with HCoV-NL63 spike peptides, taken before COVID-19 vaccination. These receptors originate from a human donor who had a prior SARS-CoV-2 infection.

The sample holds a few counts of this clone. V is TRBV5-4 and J is TRBJ1-2; D is possibly TRBD1 (6 bases). This CDR3 has 15 residues. Trimming left V 0 bases short and J 2 bases short, with 11 bases between. Germline V gives CDR1 SGHNT, CDR2 YYREEE (reference sequence). Here the CDR3 reads CASSLVQGLNYGYTF. The CDR3 nucleotides are TGTGCCAGCAGCTTGGTCCAGGGGCTCAACTATGGCTACACCTTC.

The chain employs TRBV13 and TRBJ1-4, with 7 bases matching TRBD1. The junction had 4 bases not matched to a gene; V was cut back by 5 bases and J by 4 bases. The germline CDR1 and CDR2 sequences are PRHDT and FYEKMQ (reference sequence). The CDR3 totals 14 residues. The CDR3 bases are TGTGCCAGCAGCCCGGACAGGATTAATGAAAAACTGTTTTTT. Its protein product is CASSPDRINEKLFF.

The chain is built from TRBV7-8 and TRBJ2-1, with 13 bases that match TRBD2. The CDR3 loop spans 16 amino acids. With 5 bases clipped from V and 4 bases from J, the junction kept 5 bases outside the gene matches. From germline, CDR1 is SGHVS and CDR2 FQNEAQ. This CDR3 is CASSPTGLAGYNEQFF. The CDR3 bases are TGTGCCAGCAGCCCCACGGGACTAGCGGGATACAATGAGCAGTTCTTC.

The J gene is TRBJ2-1, the V gene TRBV3-1 (or the pseudogene TRBV3-2), with D perhaps matching TRBD2 (7 bases). Germline CDR1 and CDR2: LGHDT and YNNKEL (reference sequence). The CDR3 runs to 15 residues. V dropped 4 bases and J dropped 4 bases, with 14 bases sitting between them. For the CDR3, the DNA is TGTGCCAGCAGCCGGGTGAGGGGGGGTTACAATGAGCAGTTCTTC. As protein: CASSRVRGGYNEQFF.

The chain employs TRBV24-1 and TRBJ2-6, with 7 bases aligning to TRBD2. In germline, CDR1 is KGHDR, CDR2 SFDVKD. CDR3 length: 15 residues. Germline trimming cut 3 bases from V and 2 bases from J; bases unmatched to any gene: 0. CDR3 sequence: CATSDGGAGANVLTF. The CDR3 DNA reads TGTGCCACCAGTGATGGGGGGGCTGGGGCCAACGTCCTGACTTTC.

This clone was observed a handful of times. The V gene is TRBV5-1, the J gene TRBJ2-2; D possibly matches TRBD1 or TRBD2 (5 bases each). This CDR3 comprises 15 residues. Deletions cut 2 bases from V and 9 bases from J, with 17 bases between. CDR1 and CDR2 (germline): SGHRS, YFSETQ. The CDR3 sequence: CASSFYGGPGRELFF. The DNA for the CDR3 is TGCGCCAGCAGCTTTTATGGGGGACCGGGAAGGGAGCTGTTTTTT.

The chain links TRBV28 to TRBJ1-4; TRBD1 might be the D (6 bases). Trimming stripped 2 bases from V and 8 bases from J, with 18 bases between. The CDR3 consists of 16 residues. Germline lookup yields CDR1 MDHEN and CDR2 SYDVKM. As DNA, the CDR3 is TGTGCCAGCAGTTTAGTGTACAGGGCTGGTCGGGAAAAACTGTTTTTT. Translated, it gives CASSLVYRAGREKLFF.

The chain is built from TRBV5-1 and TRBJ1-3, with a weak D call TRBD1 (5 bases). The V gene lost 3 bases and the J gene lost 0 bases, with 7 bases spanning the gap. CDR3 length: 14 amino acids. Germline CDR1 and CDR2: SGHRS and YFSETQ. The DNA of the CDR3 is TGCGCCAGCAGCTACGGGACCTCTGGAAACACCATATATTTT. Translated, it gives CASSYGTSGNTIYF. Full variable domain (missing parts from reference TRBV5-1 and TRBJ1-3): KAGVTQTPRYLIKTRGQQVTLSCSPISGHRSVSWYQQTPGQGLQFLFEYFSETQRNKGNFPGRFSGRQFSNSRSEMNVSTLELGDSALYLCASSYGTSGNTIYFGEGSWLTVV.

The J gene is TRBJ2-1, the V gene TRBV5-1; 7 nucleotides align to TRBD1. Losses at the gene ends were 3 bases for V and 6 bases for J; bases not matched to a gene: 3. The CDR3 contains 13 residues. Germline V gene sequence: CDR1 SGHRS, CDR2 YFSETQ. CDR3: CASSSHRGNEQFF. CDR3 sequence (DNA): TGCGCCAGCAGCTCTCACAGGGGCAATGAGCAGTTCTTC.

The genes are TRBV5-4 and TRBJ1-3, with a tentative D call TRBD1 (6 bases). The germline V and J ends were trimmed by 2 bases and 0 bases, with 12 bases remaining between them. The germline V gene has CDR1 SGHNT and CDR2 YYREEE (reference sequence). CDR3 length: 16 amino acids. The CDR3 reads CASSLGGPHSGNTIYF. CDR3 sequence (DNA): TGTGCCAGCAGCTTAGGGGGGCCTCACTCTGGAAACACCATATATTTT.

This sequence joins TRBV7-3 and TRBJ2-2; D not certain. The germline gives CDR1 SGHTA, CDR2 FQGTGA. This CDR3 has 14 residues. Trimming stripped 8 bases from V and 2 bases from J, with 12 bases between. CDR3: CASRVESNTGELFF. DNA for the CDR3: TGTGCCAGCCGAGTTGAGAGTAACACCGGGGAGCTGTTTTTT.

The chain is built from TRBV13 and TRBJ1-2, with D possibly matching TRBD1 (5 bases). V was cut by 8 bases and J by 5 bases, with 15 bases left in between. CDR1 is PRHDT, CDR2 FYEKMQ, per germline (reference sequence). CDR3 size: 13 residues. As DNA, the CDR3 is TGTGCCAGCTCGGCGACGGGGCGGTATGGCTACACCTTC. It translates to CASSATGRYGYTF. The whole variable domain, filled in from reference TRBV13 and TRBJ1-2, reads AAGVIQSPRHLIKEKRETATLKCYPIPRHDTVYWYQQGPGQDPQFLISFYEKMQSDKGSIPDRFSAQQFSDYHSELNMSSLELGDSALYFCASSATGRYGYTFGSGTRLTVV.

This clone was observed a single time. The rearrangement joins TRBV4-1 to TRBJ2-7; 11 bases line up with TRBD2. CDR3 size: 16 residues. Germline CDR1 MGHRA, CDR2 YSYEKL. V lost 1 base to trimming and J lost 3 bases; unmatched junction nucleotides: 5. The CDR3 DNA reads TGCGCCAGCAGCCAAGTTCTAGCGGGAGGTAACTACGAGCAGTACTTC. Residues: CASSQVLAGGNYEQYF.

The chain carries TRBV5-1 and TRBJ2-6; TRBD1 matches at 8 bases. CDR1 and CDR2 (germline): SGHRS, YFSETQ. The CDR3 loop spans 17 amino acids. V lost 4 bases, J lost 0 bases, and 6 bases stayed unmatched. The CDR3 is CASSPWTGNSGANVLTF. Written as DNA, the CDR3 is TGCGCCAGCAGCCCATGGACAGGGAACTCTGGGGCCAACGTCCTGACTTTC.

The chain links TRBV11-2 to TRBJ2-7; 10 nucleotides line up with TRBD2. Germline lookup yields CDR1 SGHAT and CDR2 FQNNGV. The CDR3 has 14 amino acids. V gave up 9 bases and J gave up 7 bases; unmatched junction bases: 12. The CDR3 nucleotides read TGTGCCAGTCACACAAGCGGGAGGGCGGAGGAGCAGTACTTC. Residues: CASHTSGRAEEQYF.

The V gene is TRBV11-3, the J gene TRBJ1-1; 8 bases fit TRBD1. Germline V CDR1 and CDR2: SGHNT, YENEEA. After removal of 8 bases from V and 3 bases from J, the junction contained 8 bases not matched to a gene. This CDR3 comprises 14 residues. The CDR3 protein is CASGETGVHTEAFF. CDR3 nucleotides: TGTGCCAGCGGGGAGACAGGGGTACACACTGAAGCTTTCTTT.

The rearrangement joins TRBV18 to TRBJ1-4; D not resolved. This CDR3 has 16 amino acids. Looked up from germline, CDR1 is KGHSH and CDR2 is LQKENI. The V end lost 5 bases, the J end lost 7 bases, and 20 bases lay between the germline ends. Written as DNA, the CDR3 is TGTGCCAGCTCAGCCACCTCGGGGAGGTTGGGTGAAAAACTGTTTTTT. Translated, it gives CASSATSGRLGEKLFF.

The chain is built from TRBV11-2 and TRBJ2-2, with D tentatively TRBD1 (6 bases). Germline-derived CDR1 and CDR2 are SGHAT and FQNNGV. The V end lost 5 bases, the J end lost 4 bases, and 11 bases lay between the germline ends. The CDR3 length is 14 residues. The CDR3 sequence is CASSLRQVTGELFF. Here the CDR3 DNA reads TGTGCCAGCAGCCTACGACAGGTCACCGGGGAGCTGTTTTTT. The variable domain in full, with the rest retrieved from reference TRBV11-2 and TRBJ2-2, is EAGVAQSPRYKIIEKRQSVAFWCNPISGHATLYWYQQILGQGPKLLIQFQNNGVVDDSQLPKDRFSAERLKGVDSTLKIQPAKLEDSAVYLCASSLRQVTGELFFGEGSRLTVL.

This clone was counted a single time. The genes are TRBV15 and TRBJ1-2; D is undetermined. Trimming removed 0 bases from V and 8 bases from J, with 10 bases in between. Germline V gene sequence: CDR1 LNHNV, CDR2 YYDKDF (reference sequence). The CDR3 contains 13 residues. The CDR3 loop is CATSRERGSGYTF. CDR3 bases: TGTGCCACCAGCAGAGAGCGGGGAAGCGGCTACACCTTC.

V is TRBV3-1 (or the pseudogene TRBV3-2) and J is TRBJ2-7, with TRBD1 matching over 8 bases. There are 18 residues in the CDR3. Germline V lookup: CDR1 LGHDT, CDR2 YNNKEL (reference sequence). V lost 3 bases and J lost 3; bases outside the gene matches: 16. This CDR3 is CASSHDGQGNQADYEQYF. CDR3 in DNA: TGTGCCAGCAGCCATGACGGACAGGGCAACCAAGCTGACTACGAGCAGTACTTC.